These 29 T cell receptor beta chains came from one sample sequenced in a study of naive and memory T cell subsets listed by TCRdb under 2017. Library method: UMI-ligation and nested PCR. Sequencing relied on an Illumina MiSeq. To cover both TRBC1 and TRBC2, the beta constant-region primer consisted of an equimolar mix of two oligonucleotides. Starting from the raw public reads, TCRdb applied fastp trimming at Q25, assembled clones with MiXCR and retained in-frame beta chains. All rows with the same CDR3 protein become a single entry with the most common DNA and genes. The sample table holds roughly 20,000 distinct CDR3 sequences, of which 11% were seen once. The top ten constitute about a sixth of the sample. Input material: central memory CD8+ T cells from blood. Per the publication, the cell subset or site label means: central memory, CD45RA- CD27+. The receptors shown here come from a human donor in good health.

This clonotype was recorded at least ten times. The chain combines TRBV7-6 with TRBJ2-2; D unresolved. Per germline, CDR1 SGHVS and CDR2 FNYEAQ. CDR3 length equals 15 residues. Deletions cut 1 base from V and 3 bases from J, with 9 bases between. This chain's CDR3 is CASSLVPRHTGELFF. DNA for the CDR3: TGTGCCAGCAGCTTAGTTCCACGACACACCGGGGAGCTGTTTTTT.

In this sample, this clonotype turned up a few times. The CDR3 nucleotides read TGTGCCACCACCGAACAGGGAGACACCGGGGAGCTGTTTTTT. Protein: CATTEQGDTGELFF. This chain uses TRBV15 with TRBJ2-2; the D gene is possibly TRBD1 (6 bases). Germline assignment: CDR1 LNHNV and CDR2 YYDKDF (reference sequence). The CDR3 contains 14 residues. V lost 7 bases, J lost 3 bases, and 12 bases lay in between.

In its sample, this clonotype was seen a few times. CDR3: CSGRAEGETQYF. CDR3 bases: TGCAGCGGACGTGCTGAGGGAGAGACCCAGTACTTC. The chain couples TRBV20-1 to TRBJ2-5, with a tentative D call TRBD2 (5 bases). CDR1 DFQATT and CDR2 SNEGSKA come from the germline V gene (reference sequence). The CDR3 consists of 12 residues.

In this sample, this clonotype turned up a few times. This sequence joins TRBV11-1 and TRBJ2-1; tentative D call: TRBD2 (6 bases). Trimming left V 2 bases short and J 3 bases short, with 17 bases between. The CDR3 extends over 17 amino acids. The germline gives CDR1 SGHAT, CDR2 FQDESV (reference sequence). CDR3 coding DNA: TGTGCCAGCAGCTTAAGACGTACCGGGAGCCTCTACAATGAGCAGTTCTTC. Translation: CASSLRRTGSLYNEQFF.

V and J are TRBV5-1 and TRBJ2-1, with 8 bases matching TRBD2. Germline CDR1 SGHRS, CDR2 YFSETQ. The trim removed 0 bases at V and 2 bases at J, leaving 1 base unmatched. This CDR3 is 15 amino acids long. The CDR3 nucleotides read TGCGCCAGCAGCTTGGGACTAGCGACCTACAATGAGCAGTTCTTC. This translates into CASSLGLATYNEQFF.

This clonotype has more than one count but fewer than ten. V is TRBV9 and J is TRBJ1-4, with 7 bases matching TRBD1. Germline V gene lookup returns CDR1 SGDLS and CDR2 YYNGEE. This CDR3 spans 17 amino acids. Trimming removed 4 bases from V and 6 bases from J; junction bases left unmatched: 15. The CDR3 nucleotides are TGTGCCAGCAGCCCTCAAGGAAGGGGAACAGGGGATGAAAAACTGTTTTTT. This encodes CASSPQGRGTGDEKLFF.

Judged by abundance, this clonotype is medium-sized (0.01 to 0.1%). This sequence joins TRBV4-1 and TRBJ2-7; D possibly corresponds to TRBD2 (5 bases). There are 13 residues in the CDR3. Trimming pared 0 bases from V and 6 bases from J, leaving 9 bases between. Looked up from germline, CDR1 is MGHRA and CDR2 is YSYEKL. The CDR3 loop is CASSQDLGVEQYF. CDR3 coding DNA: TGCGCCAGCAGCCAAGATCTCGGGGTCGAGCAGTACTTC.

This clonotype has only a few counts. J is TRBJ2-7 and V is TRBV28; 8 nucleotides agree with TRBD2. Looked up from germline, CDR1 is MDHEN and CDR2 is SYDVKM. With 6 bases clipped from V and 2 bases from J, the junction kept 9 bases outside the gene matches. CDR3 length equals 15 residues. CDR3 bases: TGTGCCAGCAGCCTAGGACTAGCAGCCACCTACGAGCAGTACTTC. Protein product: CASSLGLAATYEQYF.

This clonotype was recorded a few times. This rearrangement joins TRBV19 to TRBJ2-7; 7 bases line up with TRBD2. V lost 3 bases and J lost 6; bases outside the gene matches: 8. The length of the CDR3 is 14 residues. CDR1 and CDR2 (germline): LNHDA, SQIVND (reference sequence). CDR3 loop: CASSIFGGISEQYF. CDR3 in DNA: TGTGCCAGTAGTATTTTCGGGGGGATAAGCGAGCAGTACTTC.

This clonotype was seen more than once but under ten times. This chain uses TRBV29-1 with TRBJ2-7; 13 nucleotides match TRBD2. After removal of 0 bases from V and 4 bases from J, the junction contained 18 bases not matched to a gene. Germline CDR1 and CDR2: SQVTM and ANQGSEA. CDR3 size: 20 residues. CDR3 amino acids: CSVEDNGSTSGRALGYEQYF. In DNA form, the CDR3 reads TGCAGCGTTGAAGATAACGGAAGCACTAGCGGGAGGGCCCTGGGGTACGAGCAGTACTTC.

V gene TRBV6-6 combines with J gene TRBJ2-3; D gene unclear. V lost 6 bases and J lost 0, with 13 bases in between. The CDR3 is made up of 15 amino acids. Germline CDR1 and CDR2: MNHNY and SVGAGI (reference sequence). CDR3 in amino acids: CASSLHTSSTDTQYF. In DNA, the CDR3 is TGTGCCAGCAGCCTCCACACTTCTAGCACAGATACGCAGTATTTT.

The rearrangement links TRBV27 to TRBJ2-1; 13 bases agree with TRBD2. After removal of 2 bases from V and 8 bases from J, the junction contained 3 bases not matched to a gene. In germline, CDR1 is MNHEY, CDR2 SMNVEV (reference sequence). The length of the CDR3 is 15 residues. The CDR3 protein is CASSLGTSGIYEQFF. CDR3 nucleotides: TGTGCCAGCAGTTTAGGGACTAGCGGGATTTATGAGCAGTTCTTC.

The count of this clonotype is one. This sequence joins TRBV30 and TRBJ2-1; a weak D match, TRBD1 (5 bases). Germline CDR1 is GTSNPN and CDR2 is SVGIG (reference sequence). The germline V and J ends were trimmed by 5 bases and 3 bases, with 14 bases remaining between them. The CDR3 consists of 14 residues. The CDR3 region has the DNA TGTGCCTGGGCGACAGTCCCTCTCTACAATGAGCAGTTCTTC. This sequence encodes CAWATVPLYNEQFF.

The chain carries TRBV15 and TRBJ2-1; D is possibly TRBD2 (6 bases). The CDR3 is 16 residues long. Trimming cost V 0 bases and J 2 bases, with 11 bases left between them. CDR1 LNHNV and CDR2 YYDKDF come from the germline V gene (reference sequence). The CDR3 DNA reads as TGTGCCACCAGCAGAGAGGAGCGGGCGGCCTACAATGAGCAGTTCTTC. This translates into CATSREERAAYNEQFF.

The chain is built from TRBV27 and TRBJ1-6; weak D call: TRBD1 (6 bases). The V and J ends lost 0 bases and 1 base respectively, with 10 bases between them. Germline-derived CDR1 and CDR2 are MNHEY and SMNVEV (reference sequence). The CDR3 is made up of 17 amino acids. The CDR3 loop is CASSLSDRSSYNSPLHF. The CDR3 nucleotides read TGTGCCAGCAGTTTATCCGACAGGTCATCCTATAATTCACCCCTCCACTTT.

The DNA of the CDR3 is TGTGCCAGCAGTCCCGGGCCAGGGAAAGCGGGAAAGTACAATGAGCAGTTCTTC. Its translation is CASSPGPGKAGKYNEQFF. The J gene is TRBJ2-1, the V gene TRBV6-6; the match to TRBD2 covers 7 bases. V lost 5 bases and J lost 4; bases outside the gene matches: 17. CDR3 length: 18 residues. Germline CDR1 reads MNHNY; CDR2 reads SVGAGI (reference sequence).

V and J are TRBV10-2 and TRBJ2-7, with 8 bases aligning to TRBD2. The germline CDR1 and CDR2 sequences are WSHSY and SAAADI. Unmatched junction bases numbered 13, after V lost 6 bases and J lost 9 bases. The CDR3 spans 14 residues. Here the CDR3 reads CASRTSGNHVPQYF. DNA of the CDR3: TGCGCCAGCAGAACTAGCGGAAACCATGTCCCGCAGTACTTC.

There are a few counts of this clonotype. The V gene is TRBV11-2, the J gene TRBJ1-5; D remains ambiguous. Trimming left V 1 base short and J 1 base short, with 8 bases between. The CDR3 totals 15 residues. Germline CDR1 SGHAT, CDR2 FQNNGV. The CDR3: CASSLGYGSNQPQHF. The CDR3 DNA is TGTGCCAGCAGCTTAGGGTACGGGAGCAATCAGCCCCAGCATTTT.

The V gene is TRBV7-9, the J gene TRBJ2-7, with D perhaps being TRBD1 or TRBD2 (5 bases each). V lost 2 bases to trimming and J lost 3 bases, with 14 bases between them. This CDR3 region has 15 residues. The germline V gene has CDR1 SEHNR and CDR2 FQNEAQ (reference sequence). The CDR3 spells CASSLQGTLRYEQYF. CDR3 bases: TGTGCCAGCAGCTTACAAGGGACCTTACGCTACGAGCAGTACTTC.

In this sample, this clonotype turned up many times. CDR3 sequence (DNA): TGTGCCAGCGGTCCCCAGGGCAATAGCAATCAGCCCCAGCATTTT. Translation: CASGPQGNSNQPQHF. This chain uses TRBV7-2 with TRBJ1-5; possibly TRBD1 for D (5 bases). V lost 8 bases to trimming and J lost 0 bases, with 14 bases between them. The germline CDR1 and CDR2 sequences are SGHTA and FQGNSA. CDR3 length equals 15 residues. The full variable domain, rest sourced from reference TRBV7-2 and TRBJ1-5, is GAGVSQSPSNKVTEKGKDVELRCDPISGHTALYWYRQSLGQGLEFLIYFQGNSAPDKSGLPSDRFSAERTGGSVSTLTIQRTQQEDSAVYLCASGPQGNSNQPQHFGDGTRLSIL.

The sample holds a few counts of this clonotype. A much larger clone lies a single base off, so this may be a read error. The rearrangement uses TRBV9 and TRBJ2-1; D assignment may be TRBD1 or TRBD2 (5 bases each). Trimming took off 6 bases at V and 5 bases at J, with 15 bases between the two ends. The germline V gene encodes CDR1 SGDLS and CDR2 YYNGEE. This CDR3 region has 14 residues. The CDR3: CASTTGRGHNEQFF. CDR3 sequence (DNA): TGTGCCAGCACGACGGGACGAGGGCACAATGAGCAGTTCTTC.

This clonotype was recorded at least ten times. V usage is TRBV6-5 and J usage is TRBJ1-4; 9 nucleotides align to TRBD1. This CDR3 spans 14 amino acids. Trimming took 6 bases from V and 7 from J; bases not matched to a gene: 6. Per the germline V gene, CDR1 is MNHEY and CDR2 is SVGAGI. The CDR3 DNA is TGTGCCAGCAGCCCCGGACAGGGGAGTGAAAAACTGTTTTTT. Its protein is CASSPGQGSEKLFF.

This clonotype turned up a few times. The rearrangement links TRBV5-1 to TRBJ2-5; 11 bases agree with TRBD2. The germline V gene encodes CDR1 SGHRS and CDR2 YFSETQ. The CDR3 length is 15 residues. The V and J ends lost 1 base and 4 bases, in that order; junction bases with no gene match: 3. CDR3: CASSLSGTSGETQYF. Here the CDR3 DNA reads TGCGCCAGCAGCTTGTCTGGGACTAGCGGAGAGACCCAGTACTTC.

This clonotype showed up just a few times. V usage is TRBV29-1 and J usage is TRBJ1-1; TRBD1 is a possible D gene (5 bases). The CDR3 has 16 amino acids. From germline, CDR1 is SQVTM and CDR2 ANQGSEA. Trimming shortened V by 2 bases and J by 5 bases, and 21 bases separated the two germline ends. CDR3 amino acids: CSVEYGLGMGGTEAFF. CDR3 bases: TGCAGCGTTGAATATGGGCTGGGTATGGGGGGGACTGAAGCTTTCTTT.

This clonotype was recorded many times. The V and J genes are TRBV27 and TRBJ2-3; D call uncertain. Trimming removed 2 bases at V and 1 base at J, with 7 bases between. The CDR3 loop spans 14 amino acids. The germline V gene encodes CDR1 MNHEY and CDR2 SMNVEV (reference sequence). The CDR3 DNA reads as TGTGCCAGCAGTTTACTAGGAGGCACAGATACGCAGTATTTT. Translating gives CASSLLGGTDTQYF.

By share, this clonotype ranks as medium-sized. The V gene is TRBV7-9, the J gene TRBJ2-6, with 12 bases aligning to TRBD1. The V gene end was trimmed by 5 bases and the J gene end by 1 base; junction bases not matched to a gene: 3. This CDR3 is built from 17 residues. CDR1 and CDR2 (germline): SEHNR, FQNEAQ (reference sequence). The CDR3 coding sequence is TGTGCCAGCAGCCGGGACAGGGGGCAATCTGGGGCCAACGTCCTGACTTTC. This sequence encodes CASSRDRGQSGANVLTF.

This clonotype came up many times. The chain is built from TRBV6-5 and TRBJ1-5, with unresolved D. V was pared by 8 bases and J by 0 bases, with 11 bases between. This CDR3 has 14 amino acids. Germline V CDR1 and CDR2: MNHEY, SVGAGI. Here the CDR3 reads CASQPTNSNQPQHF. For the CDR3, the DNA is TGTGCCAGCCAACCCACGAATAGCAATCAGCCCCAGCATTTT.

In this sample, this clonotype turned up many times. V and J are TRBV6-6 and TRBJ2-4; D perhaps matches TRBD2 (5 bases). Germline-derived CDR1 and CDR2 are MNHNY and SVGAGI (reference sequence). Trimming removed 2 bases at V and 2 bases at J, with 13 bases between. The CDR3 consists of 16 residues. The CDR3 nucleotides read TGTGCCAGCAGTTACAGGGAGAATGAGCCCAAAAACATTCAGTACTTC. Protein sequence: CASSYRENEPKNIQYF.

The chain uses TRBV21-1 and TRBJ2-6; TRBD2 was called by the table and not checked on the DNA. TRBV21-1 is listed as a pseudogene. The CDR3 loop spans 15 amino acids. CDR3 loop: CASSKGVPGANVLTF. The CDR3 nucleotides read TGTGCCAGCAGCAAAGGAGTCCCTGGGGCCAACGTCCTGACTTTC.